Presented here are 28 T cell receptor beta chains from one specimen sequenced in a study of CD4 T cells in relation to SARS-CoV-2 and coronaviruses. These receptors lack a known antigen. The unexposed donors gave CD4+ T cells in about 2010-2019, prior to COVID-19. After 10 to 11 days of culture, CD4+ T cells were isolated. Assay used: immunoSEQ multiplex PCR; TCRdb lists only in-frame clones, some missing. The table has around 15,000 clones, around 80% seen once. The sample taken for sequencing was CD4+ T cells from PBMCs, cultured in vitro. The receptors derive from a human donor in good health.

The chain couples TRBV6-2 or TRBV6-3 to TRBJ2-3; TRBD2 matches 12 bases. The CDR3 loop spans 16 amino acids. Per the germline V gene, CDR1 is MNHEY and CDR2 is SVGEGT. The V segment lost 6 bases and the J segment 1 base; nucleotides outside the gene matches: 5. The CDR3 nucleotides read TGTGCCAGCAGCCCTGGGACTAGCGGGCGCACAGATACGCAGTATTTT. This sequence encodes CASSPGTSGRTDTQYF.

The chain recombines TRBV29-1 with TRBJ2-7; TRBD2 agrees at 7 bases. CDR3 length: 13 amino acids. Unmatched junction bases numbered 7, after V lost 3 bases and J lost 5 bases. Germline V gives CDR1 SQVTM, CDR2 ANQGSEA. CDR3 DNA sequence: TGCAGCGTTGATGGGAGGGGTAGGAACGAGCAGTACTTC. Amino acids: CSVDGRGRNEQYF.

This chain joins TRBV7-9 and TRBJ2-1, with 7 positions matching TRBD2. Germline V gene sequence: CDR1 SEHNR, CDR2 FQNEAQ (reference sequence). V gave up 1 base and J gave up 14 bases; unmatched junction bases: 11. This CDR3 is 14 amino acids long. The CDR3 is CASSLGAGDQKEFF. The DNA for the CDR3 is TGTGCCAGCAGCTTAGGGGCGGGGGATCAAAAGGAGTTCTTC.

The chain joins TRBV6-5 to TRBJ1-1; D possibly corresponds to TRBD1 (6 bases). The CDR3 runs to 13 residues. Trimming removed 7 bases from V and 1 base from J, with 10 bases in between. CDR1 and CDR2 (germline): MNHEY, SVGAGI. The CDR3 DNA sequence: TGTGCCAGCACAATGACAGGGAACACTGAAGCTTTCTTT. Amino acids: CASTMTGNTEAFF.

CDR3 protein: CASSLEGDYQPQHF. CDR3 sequence (DNA): TGTGCCAGCAGCTTGGAGGGGGACTATCAGCCCCAGCATTTT. This chain connects TRBV7-2 to TRBJ1-5; possible D gene TRBD1, 6 bases. Germline CDR1 is SGHTA and CDR2 is FQGNSA. The length of the CDR3 is 14 residues. The V and J ends lost 3 bases and 5 bases respectively, with 11 bases between them.

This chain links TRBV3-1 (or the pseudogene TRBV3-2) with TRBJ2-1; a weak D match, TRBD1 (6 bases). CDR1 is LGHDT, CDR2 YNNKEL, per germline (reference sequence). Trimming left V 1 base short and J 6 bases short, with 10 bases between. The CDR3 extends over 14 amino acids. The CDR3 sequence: CASSQGGGFNEQFF. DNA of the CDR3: TGTGCCAGCAGCCAAGGAGGGGGTTTCAATGAGCAGTTCTTC.

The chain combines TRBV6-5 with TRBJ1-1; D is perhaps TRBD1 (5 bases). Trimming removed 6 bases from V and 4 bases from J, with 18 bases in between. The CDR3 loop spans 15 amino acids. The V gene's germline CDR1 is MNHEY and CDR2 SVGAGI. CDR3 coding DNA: TGTGCCAGCAGGCGGACATATATGGGGGGCACTGAAGCTTTCTTT. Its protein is CASRRTYMGGTEAFF.

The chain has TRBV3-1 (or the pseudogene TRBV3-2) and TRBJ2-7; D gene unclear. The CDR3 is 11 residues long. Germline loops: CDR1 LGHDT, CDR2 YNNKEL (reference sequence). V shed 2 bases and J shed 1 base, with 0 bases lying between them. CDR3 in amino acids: CASSQSYEQYF. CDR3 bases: TGTGCCAGCAGCCAATCCTACGAGCAGTACTTC.

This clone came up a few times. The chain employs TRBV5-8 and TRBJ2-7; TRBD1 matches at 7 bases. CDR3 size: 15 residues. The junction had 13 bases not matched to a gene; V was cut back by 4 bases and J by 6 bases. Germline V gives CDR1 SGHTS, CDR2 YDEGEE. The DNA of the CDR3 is TGTGCCAGCAGCCCGAGGACAGGCTCCCAGGCCGAGCAGTACTTC. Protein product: CASSPRTGSQAEQYF.

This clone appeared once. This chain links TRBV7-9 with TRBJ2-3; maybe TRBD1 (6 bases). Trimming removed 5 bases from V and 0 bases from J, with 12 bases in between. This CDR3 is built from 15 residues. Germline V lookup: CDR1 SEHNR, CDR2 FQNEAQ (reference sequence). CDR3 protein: CASSDGQTSTDTQYF. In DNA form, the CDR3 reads TGTGCCAGCAGCGACGGACAGACTAGCACAGATACGCAGTATTTT.

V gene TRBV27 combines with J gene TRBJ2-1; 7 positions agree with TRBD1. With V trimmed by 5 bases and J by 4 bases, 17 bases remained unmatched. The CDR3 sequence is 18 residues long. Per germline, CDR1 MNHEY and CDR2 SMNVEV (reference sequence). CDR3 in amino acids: CASSPRQGRILVYNEQFF. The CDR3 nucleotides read TGTGCCAGCAGTCCTCGACAGGGAAGGATCCTGGTATACAATGAGCAGTTCTTC.

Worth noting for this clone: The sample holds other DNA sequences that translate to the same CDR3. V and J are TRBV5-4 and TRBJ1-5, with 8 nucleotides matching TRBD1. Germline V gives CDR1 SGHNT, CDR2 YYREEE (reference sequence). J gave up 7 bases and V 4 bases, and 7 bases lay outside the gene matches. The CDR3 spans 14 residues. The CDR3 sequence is CASSPDRDRQPQHF. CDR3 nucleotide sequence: TGTGCCAGCAGCCCGGACAGGGACCGGCAGCCCCAGCATTTT.

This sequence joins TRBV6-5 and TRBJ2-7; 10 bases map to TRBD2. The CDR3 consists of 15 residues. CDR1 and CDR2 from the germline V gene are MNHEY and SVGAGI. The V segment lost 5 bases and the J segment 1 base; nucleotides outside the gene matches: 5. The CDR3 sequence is CASSTPSGSSYEQYF. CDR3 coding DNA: TGTGCCAGCAGTACTCCTAGCGGGAGTTCCTACGAGCAGTACTTC.

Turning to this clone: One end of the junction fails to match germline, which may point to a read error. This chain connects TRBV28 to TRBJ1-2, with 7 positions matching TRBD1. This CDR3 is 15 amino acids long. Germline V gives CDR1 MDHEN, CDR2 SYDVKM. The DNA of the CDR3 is TGTGCCAGCAGTTTAGACAGGGCTGTGGACTATGGCCACACCTTC. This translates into CASSLDRAVDYGHTF.

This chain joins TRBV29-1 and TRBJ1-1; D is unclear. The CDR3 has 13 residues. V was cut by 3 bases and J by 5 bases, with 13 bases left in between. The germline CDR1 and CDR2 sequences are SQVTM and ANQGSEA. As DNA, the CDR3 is TGCAGCGTTGATCCCGGTGGTGCGACTGAAGCTTTCTTT. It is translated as CSVDPGGATEAFF.

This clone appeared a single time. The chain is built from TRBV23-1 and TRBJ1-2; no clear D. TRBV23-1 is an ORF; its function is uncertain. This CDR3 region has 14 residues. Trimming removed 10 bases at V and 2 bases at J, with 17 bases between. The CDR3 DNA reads TGCGCCAATCTCGCCCCCTGGCGGAACTATGGCTACACCTTC. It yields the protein CANLAPWRNYGYTF.

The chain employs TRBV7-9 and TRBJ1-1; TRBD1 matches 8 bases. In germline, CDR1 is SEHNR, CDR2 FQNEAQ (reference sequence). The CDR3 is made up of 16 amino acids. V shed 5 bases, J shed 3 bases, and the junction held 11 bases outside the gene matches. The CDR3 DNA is TGTGCCAGCAGCCGACGACAGGGGAAGTGGGACACTGAAGCTTTCTTT. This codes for CASSRRQGKWDTEAFF.

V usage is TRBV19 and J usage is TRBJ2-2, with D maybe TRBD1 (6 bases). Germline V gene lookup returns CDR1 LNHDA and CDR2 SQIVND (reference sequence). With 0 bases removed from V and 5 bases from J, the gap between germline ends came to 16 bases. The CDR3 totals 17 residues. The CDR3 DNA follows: TGTGCCAGTAGTATAGATCTACGGACAGTATCAACCGGGGAGCTGTTTTTT. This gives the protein CASSIDLRTVSTGELFF.

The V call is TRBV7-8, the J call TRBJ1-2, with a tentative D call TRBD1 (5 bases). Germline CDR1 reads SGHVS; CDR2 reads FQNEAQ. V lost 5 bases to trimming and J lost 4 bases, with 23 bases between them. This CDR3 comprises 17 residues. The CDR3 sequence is CASSPTILPGTGYGYTF. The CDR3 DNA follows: TGTGCCAGCAGCCCCACTATTCTTCCCGGGACGGGCTATGGCTACACCTTC.

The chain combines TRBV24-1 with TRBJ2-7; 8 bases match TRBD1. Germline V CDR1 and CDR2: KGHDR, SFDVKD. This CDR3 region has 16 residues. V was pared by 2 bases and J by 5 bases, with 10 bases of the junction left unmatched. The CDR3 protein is CATSDSAPGGQDEQYF. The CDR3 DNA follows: TGTGCCACCAGTGATTCGGCCCCAGGGGGCCAGGACGAGCAGTACTTC.

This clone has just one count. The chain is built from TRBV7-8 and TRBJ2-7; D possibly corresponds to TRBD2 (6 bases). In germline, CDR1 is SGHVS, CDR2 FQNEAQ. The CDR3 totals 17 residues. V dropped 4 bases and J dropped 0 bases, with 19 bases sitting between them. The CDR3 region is CASSSLSGPISSYEQYF. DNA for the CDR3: TGTGCCAGCAGCTCCCTGAGCGGGCCGATTAGCTCCTACGAGCAGTACTTC.

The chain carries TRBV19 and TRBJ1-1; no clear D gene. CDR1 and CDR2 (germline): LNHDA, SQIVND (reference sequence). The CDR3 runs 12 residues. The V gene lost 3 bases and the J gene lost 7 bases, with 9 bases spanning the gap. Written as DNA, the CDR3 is TGTGCCAGTAGTATTTTCACTGGTGAAGCTTTCTTT. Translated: CASSIFTGEAFF.

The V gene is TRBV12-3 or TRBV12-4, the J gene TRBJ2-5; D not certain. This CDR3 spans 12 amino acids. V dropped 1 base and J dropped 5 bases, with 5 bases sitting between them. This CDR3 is CASSLEPETQYF. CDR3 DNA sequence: TGTGCCAGCAGTTTAGAACCGGAGACCCAGTACTTC.

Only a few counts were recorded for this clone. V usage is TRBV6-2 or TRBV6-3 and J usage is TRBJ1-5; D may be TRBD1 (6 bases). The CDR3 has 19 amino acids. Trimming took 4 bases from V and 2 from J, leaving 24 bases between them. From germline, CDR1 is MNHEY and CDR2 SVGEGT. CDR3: CASSFPTAFMDRGNQPQHF. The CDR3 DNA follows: TGTGCCAGCAGTTTCCCCACTGCCTTCATGGACAGAGGCAATCAGCCCCAGCATTTT.

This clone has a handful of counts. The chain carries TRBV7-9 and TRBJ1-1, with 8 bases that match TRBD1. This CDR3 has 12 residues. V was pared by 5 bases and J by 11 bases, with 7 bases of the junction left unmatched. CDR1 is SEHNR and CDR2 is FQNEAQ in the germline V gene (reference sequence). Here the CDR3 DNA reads TGTGCCAGCAGCCCAGGTAGACAGGGGGCTTTCTTT. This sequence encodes CASSPGRQGAFF. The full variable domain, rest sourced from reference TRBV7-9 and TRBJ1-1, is DTGVSQNPRHKITKRGQNVTFRCDPISEHNRLYWYRQTLGQGPEFLTYFQNEAQLEKSRLLSDRFSAERPKGSFSTLEIQRTEQGDSAMYLCASSPGRQGAFFGQGTRLTVV.

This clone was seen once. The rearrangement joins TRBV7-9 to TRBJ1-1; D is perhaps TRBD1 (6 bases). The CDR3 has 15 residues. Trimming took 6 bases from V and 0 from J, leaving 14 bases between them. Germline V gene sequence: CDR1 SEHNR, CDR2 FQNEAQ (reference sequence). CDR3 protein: CASRKGEGLNTEAFF. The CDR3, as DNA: TGTGCCAGCAGAAAGGGGGAGGGTTTGAACACTGAAGCTTTCTTT. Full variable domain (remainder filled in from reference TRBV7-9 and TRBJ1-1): DTGVSQNPRHKITKRGQNVTFRCDPISEHNRLYWYRQTLGQGPEFLTYFQNEAQLEKSRLLSDRFSAERPKGSFSTLEIQRTEQGDSAMYLCASRKGEGLNTEAFFGQGTRLTVV.

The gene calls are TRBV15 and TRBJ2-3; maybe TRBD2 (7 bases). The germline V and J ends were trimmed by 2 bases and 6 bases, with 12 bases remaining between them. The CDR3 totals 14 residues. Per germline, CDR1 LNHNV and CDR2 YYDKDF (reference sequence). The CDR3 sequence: CATSRTAGADTQYF. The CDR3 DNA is TGTGCCACCAGCAGAACTGCGGGGGCGGATACGCAGTATTTT.

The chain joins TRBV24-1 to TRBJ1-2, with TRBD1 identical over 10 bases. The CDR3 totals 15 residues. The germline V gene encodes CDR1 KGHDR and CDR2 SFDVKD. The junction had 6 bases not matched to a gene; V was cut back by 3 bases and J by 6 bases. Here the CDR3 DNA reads TGTGCCACCAGTGATCCGGGACAGGGGTTTGATGGCTACACCTTC. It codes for CATSDPGQGFDGYTF.